The 10 T cell receptor beta chains below were found in one sample sequenced in a study of OX40 agonist ivuxolimab in advanced cancers. The protocol was immunoSEQ multiplex PCR, while the TCRdb copy is restricted to in-frame clones and leaves out a portion. In the table there are 80,000 to 100,000 clones, around 92% of which are singletons. The sequenced sample was CD4+ or CD8+ T cells sorted from blood, obtained in a trial of the OX40 agonist ivuxolimab. These receptor sequences come from an adult with an advanced solid tumor such as melanoma, head and neck, liver or kidney cancer.

J is TRBJ1-1 and V is TRBV19, with D hard to call. V was cut by 0 bases and J by 4 bases, with 6 bases left in between. The CDR3 extends over 13 amino acids. Germline lookup yields CDR1 LNHDA and CDR2 SQIVND (reference sequence). The CDR3, as DNA: TGTGCCAGTAGTATAGATTCAGGCACTGAAGCTTTCTTT. Its translation: CASSIDSGTEAFF.

J is TRBJ2-3 and V is TRBV7-8; 11 bases match TRBD2. Unmatched junction bases numbered 10, after V lost 5 bases and J lost 3 bases. The CDR3 runs to 17 residues. CDR1 is SGHVS and CDR2 is FQNEAQ in the germline V gene. The CDR3 DNA reads as TGTGCCAGCAGCCCGTCGGCTAGCGGGAGGTCTACAGATACGCAGTATTTT. This gives the protein CASSPSASGRSTDTQYF.

The chain combines TRBV7-2 with TRBJ2-6; weak D call: TRBD1 (6 bases). Germline assignment: CDR1 SGHTA and CDR2 FQGNSA. The CDR3 extends over 18 amino acids. Trimming removed 6 bases from V and 4 bases from J, with 22 bases in between. The chain's CDR3 is CASSRISTGVAGANVLTF. The CDR3 DNA is TGTGCCAGCAGTAGAATTTCGACAGGTGTGGCGGGGGCCAACGTCCTGACTTTC.

The V call is TRBV28, the J call TRBJ2-7; 11 nucleotides agree with TRBD1. CDR3 length equals 14 residues. CDR1 and CDR2 (germline): MDHEN, SYDVKM. Unmatched junction bases numbered 5, after V lost 7 bases and J lost 3 bases. The CDR3 region is CASTSGTGGYEQYF. The CDR3 nucleotides read TGTGCCAGCACCTCCGGGACAGGGGGCTACGAGCAGTACTTC.

This chain links TRBV5-5 with TRBJ2-3, with 10 positions matching TRBD2. The germline CDR1 and CDR2 sequences are SGHKS and YYEKEE (reference sequence). J was trimmed by 6 bases and V by 2 bases; bases with no gene match: 9. The CDR3 spans 16 residues. CDR3 residues: CASSFGSGGAVDTQYF. The CDR3 coding sequence is TGTGCCAGCAGCTTCGGAAGCGGGGGGGCCGTGGATACGCAGTATTTT. The entire variable domain, with the rest obtained from reference TRBV5-5 and TRBJ2-3, is as follows: DAGVTQSPTHLIKTRGQQVTLRCSPISGHKSVSWYQQVLGQGPQFIFQYYEKEERGRGNFPDRFSARQFPNYSSELNVNALLLGDSALYLCASSFGSGGAVDTQYFGPGTRLTVL.

V usage is TRBV21-1 and J usage is TRBJ2-5; TRBD1, the table's D call, was not compared with the DNA. TRBV21-1 is listed as a pseudogene. The CDR3 covers 17 residues. The chain's CDR3 is CASSKHNSGQGKETQYF. CDR3 nucleotides: TGTGCCAGCAGCAAACACAACTCGGGACAGGGGAAAGAGACCCAGTACTTC.

In this sample, this clone turned up once. The chain uses TRBV30 and TRBJ2-3, with TRBD2 as a possible D gene (6 bases). CDR1 is GTSNPN, CDR2 SVGIG, per germline (reference sequence). The CDR3 consists of 14 residues. V lost 0 bases and J 1 base, leaving 8 bases between the germline ends. CDR3 in DNA: TGTGCCTGGAGTGTCGGAGGGGGCACAGATACGCAGTATTTT. Translated: CAWSVGGGTDTQYF.

The chain uses TRBV6-6 and TRBJ1-2; no reliable D call. CDR1 MNHNY and CDR2 SVGAGI come from the germline V gene (reference sequence). Trimming removed 6 bases from V and 8 bases from J, with 16 bases in between. The CDR3 has 13 residues. The CDR3 spells CASRPAARVGYTF. As DNA, the CDR3 is TGTGCCAGCAGACCCGCTGCGAGGGTAGGCTACACCTTC.

The V and J genes are TRBV9 and TRBJ2-7; D might be TRBD1 (6 bases). The CDR3 has 14 amino acids. The V gene's germline CDR1 is SGDLS and CDR2 YYNGEE. V lost 0 bases and J 2 bases, leaving 9 bases between the germline ends. CDR3 sequence (DNA): TGTGCCAGCAGCGTAGCGGACAGACCCTACGAGCAGTACTTC. This gives the protein CASSVADRPYEQYF.

The chain couples TRBV7-2 to TRBJ2-7; D is perhaps TRBD2 (5 bases). Germline V lookup: CDR1 SGHTA, CDR2 FQGNSA. V shed 5 bases and J shed 4 bases, with 15 bases lying between them. This CDR3 is built from 14 residues. As DNA, the CDR3 is TGTGCCAGCAGCCGTTCTACTAGAGCGTACGAGCAGTACTTC. Protein: CASSRSTRAYEQYF.